The 14 T cell receptor beta chains below were found in one sample sequenced in a study of breast tumors, draining lymph nodes, adjacent tissues. The lymph nodes were axillary draining lymph nodes from breast cancer patients. TCRdb processed the multiplex PCR reads anew with MiXCR; each CDR3 protein has one entry. The data show under 250,000 distinct CDR3 sequences, approximately 30% seen once. The specimen sequenced was axillary lymph node tissue. These receptors were collected from a female donor with breast cancer. Some clones in this sample may be carry-over from other donors' samples.

This clonotype was seen many times. J is TRBJ2-1 and V is TRBV24-1, with TRBD2 matching over 11 bases. From germline, CDR1 is KGHDR and CDR2 SFDVKD. V shed 7 bases and J 8 bases; nucleotides not matched to a gene: 9. This CDR3 is built from 15 residues. The CDR3 region has the DNA TGTGCCACCAGCGTGGGGACTAGCGGCATCGATGAGCAGTTCTTC. It translates to CATSVGTSGIDEQFF.

This clonotype was counted ten times or more. V gene TRBV6-5 combines with J gene TRBJ1-3; D gene unclear. Trimming shortened V by 8 bases and J by 0 bases, and 8 bases separated the two germline ends. The CDR3 totals 13 residues. Germline assignment: CDR1 MNHEY and CDR2 SVGAGI. The CDR3, as DNA: TGTGCCAGCTGCCAGTCCTCTGGAAACACCATATATTTT. It codes for CASCQSSGNTIYF.

At least ten counts were recorded for this clonotype. The V gene is TRBV6-1, the J gene TRBJ1-5; D is uncertain. CDR1 MNHNS and CDR2 SASEGT come from the germline V gene. V dropped 8 bases and J dropped 0 bases, with 11 bases sitting between them. This CDR3 is 14 amino acids long. The CDR3 loop is CASDTFNSNQPQHF. CDR3 DNA sequence: TGTGCCAGCGACACATTTAATAGCAATCAGCCCCAGCATTTT.

This sequence joins TRBV20-1 and TRBJ2-5, with TRBD2 matching over 12 bases. This CDR3 contains 14 residues. J gave up 5 bases and V 5 bases, and 6 bases lay outside the gene matches. Looked up from germline, CDR1 is DFQATT and CDR2 is SNEGSKA (reference sequence). The CDR3 bases are TGCAGTGCTTCTCGACTAGCGGGGGACGAGACCCAGTACTTC. Protein: CSASRLAGDETQYF.

This chain links TRBV5-1 with TRBJ2-3, with D perhaps TRBD1 (6 bases). V gave up 4 bases and J gave up 5 bases, with 11 bases separating them. The CDR3 has 13 amino acids. In germline, CDR1 is SGHRS, CDR2 YFSETQ. Here the CDR3 reads CASSGGSGDTQYF. Written as DNA, the CDR3 is TGCGCCAGCAGCGGGGGCAGTGGAGATACGCAGTATTTT.

This clonotype was detected ten times or more. The gene calls are TRBV18 and TRBJ2-7; D is undetermined. Trimming shortened V by 7 bases and J by 2 bases, and 9 bases separated the two germline ends. In germline, CDR1 is KGHSH, CDR2 LQKENI. The CDR3 covers 12 residues. The CDR3: CASLSPAYEQYF. In DNA, the CDR3 is TGTGCCAGCTTAAGCCCAGCCTACGAGCAGTACTTC.

In its sample, this clonotype was seen many times. V usage is TRBV28 and J usage is TRBJ1-2; 11 positions match TRBD1. CDR3 length equals 14 residues. V lost 6 bases, J lost 8 bases, and 8 bases stayed unmatched. The germline V gene encodes CDR1 MDHEN and CDR2 SYDVKM. The CDR3 sequence: CASRAGQGARGYTF. The CDR3 coding sequence is TGTGCCAGCAGGGCTGGACAGGGGGCGCGAGGCTACACCTTC.

The J gene is TRBJ2-1, the V gene TRBV12-3 or TRBV12-4; the match to TRBD2 covers 8 bases. V lost 3 bases, J lost 14 bases, and 9 bases stayed unmatched. The CDR3 runs 13 residues. Here the CDR3 DNA reads TGTGCCAGCAGTTTCGGGCGAGCGGGAGATAAGTTCTTC. It codes for CASSFGRAGDKFF.

This clonotype was seen a few times. The CDR3 reads CASSLGDSYPGNTIYF. The CDR3 DNA reads TGTGCCAGCAGTTTAGGGGACAGCTACCCTGGAAACACCATATATTTT. The chain has TRBV28 and TRBJ1-3; 7 nucleotides align to TRBD1. With 2 bases clipped from V and 2 bases from J, the junction kept 6 bases outside the gene matches. Germline V gene lookup returns CDR1 MDHEN and CDR2 SYDVKM. CDR3 size: 16 residues.

The chain links TRBV2 to TRBJ1-5; tentatively, D is TRBD1 (5 bases). From germline, CDR1 is SNHLY and CDR2 FYNNEI. The CDR3 spans 16 residues. V lost 6 bases to trimming and J lost 11 bases, with 26 bases between them. CDR3 coding DNA: TGTGCCAGCAGAGCCCTAAGCGGGAGCGGGGGGGAGACCCAGCATTTT. Residues: CASRALSGSGGETQHF.

In the case of this clonotype: This may arise from a read error, as a much more abundant clone is one base away. V gene TRBV20-1 combines with J gene TRBJ2-7; 9 positions agree with TRBD1. Germline V gene data show CDR1 as DFQATT and CDR2 as SNEGSKA (reference sequence). J lost 6 bases, V lost 1 base, and 7 bases had no gene match. The CDR3 is 14 residues long. DNA of the CDR3: TGCAGTGCTAGAGGGCCGGGACAGGGCTCCGAGCAGTACTTC. Protein: CSARGPGQGSEQYF.

This clonotype occurred many times. The chain employs TRBV15 and TRBJ2-7; perhaps TRBD2 as D (5 bases). Trimming stripped 2 bases from V and 4 bases from J, with 15 bases between. Germline V CDR1 and CDR2: LNHNV, YYDKDF (reference sequence). The length of the CDR3 is 15 residues. The CDR3 coding sequence is TGTGCCACCAGCAGAATTCAAGGCGGGTCGTACGAGCAGTACTTC. It encodes CATSRIQGGSYEQYF.

V usage is TRBV5-1 and J usage is TRBJ2-7; D may correspond to TRBD1 or TRBD2 (5 bases each). Germline V gene sequence: CDR1 SGHRS, CDR2 YFSETQ. Trimming took 4 bases from V and 0 from J, leaving 11 bases between them. The CDR3 has 14 amino acids. Written as DNA, the CDR3 is TGCGCCAGCAGCAGGGACGGACTCTCCTACGAGCAGTACTTC. Encoded protein: CASSRDGLSYEQYF.

This clonotype was seen more than once but under ten times. A much larger clone lies one base from this, so it may be a read error. The V and J genes are TRBV20-1 and TRBJ1-5, with D possibly being TRBD1 (5 bases). Germline V gives CDR1 DFQATT, CDR2 SNEGSKA (reference sequence). The CDR3 is made up of 14 amino acids. The CDR3 nucleotides read TGCAGTGCGGGGGGGATAAATAGCAATCCGCCCCAGCATTTT. This translates into CSAGGINSNPPQHF.